The source of this T cell receptor (beta chain) is a study of blood T cell repertoires in COVID-19. Study overall: Sites in the United States, Italy and Spain provided acute and convalescent COVID-19 samples. The analysed material was cDNA or gDNA that came from T cells, B-cell-depleted T cells, or PBMCs.

This CDR3 spans 14 amino acids. The germline V gene encodes CDR1 SNHLY and CDR2 FYNNEI. Trimming cost V 2 bases and J 3 bases; bases outside gene matches: 3. As originally analysed: By means of reference gene primer amplification, nucleated cell counts were estimated. Only in-frame clones appear in the TCRdb table, and some are missing; sequencing was by immunoSEQ multiplex PCR. The DNA was the basis for D and trimming; V, J and clone size are from that table. The table shows around 130,000 clones, with 70% to 80% occurring only once. The receptor comes from a human donor in a cohort sampled during active COVID-19. Input material: peripheral blood. J is TRBJ2-7 and V is TRBV2; 8 positions agree with TRBD1. The CDR3 loop is CASSEQGASYEQYF. The CDR3 DNA follows: TGTGCCAGCAGTGAACAGGGGGCGAGCTACGAGCAGTACTTC.